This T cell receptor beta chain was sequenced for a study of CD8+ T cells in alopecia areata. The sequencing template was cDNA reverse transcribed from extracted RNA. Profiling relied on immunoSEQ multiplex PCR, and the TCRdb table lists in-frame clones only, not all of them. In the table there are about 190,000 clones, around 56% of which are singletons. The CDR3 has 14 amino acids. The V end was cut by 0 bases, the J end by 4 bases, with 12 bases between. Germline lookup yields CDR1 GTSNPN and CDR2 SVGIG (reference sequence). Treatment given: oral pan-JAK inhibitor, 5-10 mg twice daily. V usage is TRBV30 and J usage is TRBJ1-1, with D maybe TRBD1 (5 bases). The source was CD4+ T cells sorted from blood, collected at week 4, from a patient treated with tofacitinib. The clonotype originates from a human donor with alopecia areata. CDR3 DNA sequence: TGTGCCTGGAGTGTTCCTCCCCAGGGCACTGAAGCTTTCTTT. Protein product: CAWSVPPQGTEAFF.